Presented here are 16 T cell receptor beta chains from one specimen sequenced in a study of graft-versus-host responses after intestinal transplantation. The assay was immunoSEQ multiplex PCR, and TCRdb's table has in-frame clones only and misses some. The sample holds more than 85,000 clones, 90% to 95% seen once. No antigen is known for these receptors. The material sequenced was unstimulated CD8+ T cells sorted from spleen or lymph node cells, taken before intestinal transplant. The receptors were sampled from a human donor who received an intestinal transplant.

V is TRBV5-5 and J is TRBJ2-3, with D uncertain. The length of the CDR3 is 12 residues. The germline V and J ends were trimmed by 0 bases and 5 bases, with 4 bases remaining between them. The V gene's germline CDR1 is SGHKS and CDR2 YYEKEE (reference sequence). The CDR3 region is CASSLDGDTQYF. The CDR3 nucleotides read TGTGCCAGCAGCTTGGACGGAGATACGCAGTATTTT. Full variable domain (rest looked up from reference TRBV5-5 and TRBJ2-3): DAGVTQSPTHLIKTRGQQVTLRCSPISGHKSVSWYQQVLGQGPQFIFQYYEKEERGRGNFPDRFSARQFPNYSSELNVNALLLGDSALYLCASSLDGDTQYFGPGTRLTVL.

The V gene is TRBV5-6, the J gene TRBJ2-7; 8 positions match TRBD2. CDR1 is SGHDT and CDR2 is YYEEEE in the germline V gene. The CDR3 spans 14 residues. V was pared by 4 bases and J by 5 bases, with 8 bases of the junction left unmatched. CDR3 amino acids: CASSISGGGHEQYF. For the CDR3, the DNA is TGTGCCAGCAGCATTTCGGGGGGGGGCCACGAGCAGTACTTC.

This chain joins TRBV29-1 and TRBJ1-1; D is unresolved. V was cut by 3 bases and J by 2 bases, with 7 bases left in between. The CDR3 sequence is 12 residues long. CDR1 and CDR2 from the germline V gene are SQVTM and ANQGSEA. CDR3 sequence: CSVEGVNTEAFF. The CDR3, as DNA: TGCAGCGTTGAGGGCGTAAACACTGAAGCTTTCTTT.

The rearrangement uses TRBV27 and TRBJ2-7; a weak D match, TRBD1 (6 bases). The CDR3 length is 14 residues. The germline gives CDR1 MNHEY, CDR2 SMNVEV (reference sequence). V dropped 2 bases and J dropped 6 bases, with 14 bases sitting between them. As DNA, the CDR3 is TGTGCCAGCAGTTTAACCCCGACAGGAACCGAGCAGTACTTC. Amino acids: CASSLTPTGTEQYF.

This chain joins TRBV4-3 and TRBJ2-7, with 9 bases lining up with TRBD1. With V trimmed by 4 bases and J by 7 bases, 5 bases remained unmatched. Germline assignment: CDR1 LGHNA and CDR2 YSLEER. The CDR3 is 13 amino acids. The CDR3 DNA follows: TGCGCCAGCAGCCTACAGGGGGCGGGGGAGCAGTACTTC. This codes for CASSLQGAGEQYF.

In nucleotides, the CDR3 is TGTGCCAGCAGTTTGAGCGCCTCAGTGTCCTACGAGCAGTACTTC. Its translation: CASSLSASVSYEQYF. The chain carries TRBV27 and TRBJ2-7; D gene unclear. V was shortened by 3 bases and J by 1 base, with 13 bases between the two germline ends. CDR1 and CDR2 from the germline V gene are MNHEY and SMNVEV (reference sequence). This CDR3 is built from 15 residues.

The chain recombines TRBV2 with TRBJ1-1, with D unclear. The CDR3 length is 15 residues. Germline lookup yields CDR1 SNHLY and CDR2 FYNNEI. Trimming pared 2 bases from V and 2 bases from J, leaving 12 bases between. CDR3 DNA: TGTGCCAGCAGTGAAACGAGGGTAGAAAACACTGAAGCTTTCTTT. Translated, it gives CASSETRVENTEAFF.

This sequence joins TRBV4-1 and TRBJ2-3, with TRBD2 matching over 10 bases. This CDR3 region has 19 residues. Germline CDR1 is MGHRA and CDR2 is YSYEKL. V was clipped by 1 base and J by 0 bases; unmatched bases: 10. Here the CDR3 reads CASSQAETSGLSSTDTQYF. In nucleotides, the CDR3 is TGCGCCAGCAGCCAAGCTGAGACTAGCGGGCTATCTAGCACAGATACGCAGTATTTT.

This sequence joins TRBV4-1 and TRBJ1-1; TRBD1 aligns across 8 bases. The V gene's germline CDR1 is MGHRA and CDR2 YSYEKL. The CDR3 contains 15 residues. V lost 3 bases and J lost 4; bases outside the gene matches: 7. The CDR3: CASSQAGTGSTEAFF. The CDR3 nucleotides read TGCGCCAGCAGCCAGGCGGGGACAGGAAGCACTGAAGCTTTCTTT.

The chain combines TRBV18 with TRBJ2-3, with 9 bases matching TRBD1. This CDR3 region has 15 residues. The J segment lost 4 bases and the V segment lost 0 bases, leaving 2 bases of the junction unmatched. Germline V lookup: CDR1 KGHSH, CDR2 LQKENI. CDR3 amino acids: CASSPPGQGSDTQYF. Written as DNA, the CDR3 is TGTGCCAGCTCACCACCGGGACAGGGTTCAGATACGCAGTATTTT.

This chain connects TRBV27 to TRBJ2-3; 7 nucleotides agree with TRBD1. CDR3 length: 15 amino acids. J was trimmed by 2 bases and V by 5 bases; bases with no gene match: 7. CDR1 and CDR2 (germline): MNHEY, SMNVEV (reference sequence). For the CDR3, the DNA is TGTGCCAGCAGTAACCTACAGGGGCCCACAGATACGCAGTATTTT. It translates to CASSNLQGPTDTQYF.

The chain carries TRBV15 and TRBJ1-1, with D possibly matching TRBD1 (6 bases). This CDR3 comprises 15 residues. CDR1 is LNHNV and CDR2 is YYDKDF in the germline V gene (reference sequence). V lost 0 bases, J lost 1 base, and 9 bases lay in between. CDR3 coding DNA: TGTGCCACCAGCAGAGATGCAGGGGCGAACACTGAAGCTTTCTTT. This sequence encodes CATSRDAGANTEAFF.

The rearrangement uses TRBV7-8 and TRBJ2-3; 7 bases fit TRBD1. The CDR3 sequence is 15 residues long. CDR1 SGHVS and CDR2 FQNEAQ come from the germline V gene. V lost 2 bases, J lost 5 bases, and 7 bases stayed unmatched. Written as DNA, the CDR3 is TGTGCCAGCAGCTTACCCGGGACAGAGAGAGATACGCAGTATTTT. This translates into CASSLPGTERDTQYF. Looking up the rest from reference TRBV7-8 and TRBJ2-3 gives the full variable domain: GAGVSQSPRYKVAKRGQDVALRCDPISGHVSLFWYQQALGQGPEFLTYFQNEAQLDKSGLPSDRFFAERPEGSVSTLKIQRTQQEDSAVYLCASSLPGTERDTQYFGPGTRLTVL.

The chain links TRBV10-1 to TRBJ2-1; D possibly corresponds to TRBD1 (6 bases). The CDR3 has 15 amino acids. V was pared by 6 bases and J by 4 bases, with 16 bases between. Germline CDR1 reads WNHNN; CDR2 reads SYGVQD (reference sequence). The CDR3 DNA reads as TGCGCCAGCAGCCAGTCCACAGGGCTATACAATGAGCAGTTCTTC. It translates to CASSQSTGLYNEQFF.

The chain combines TRBV5-4 with TRBJ1-1; a weak D match, TRBD1 (6 bases). Trimming took off 0 bases at V and 3 bases at J, with 12 bases between the two ends. The CDR3 totals 15 residues. Germline assignment: CDR1 SGHNT and CDR2 YYREEE (reference sequence). In DNA, the CDR3 is TGTGCCAGCAGCTTGGAAAGGGGGTGGGACACTGAAGCTTTCTTT. Protein product: CASSLERGWDTEAFF.

This chain links TRBV7-9 with TRBJ2-7; D remains ambiguous. Germline V gives CDR1 SEHNR, CDR2 FQNEAQ (reference sequence). The CDR3 sequence is 15 residues long. Trimming removed 2 bases from V and 0 bases from J, with 11 bases in between. This chain's CDR3 is CASSLTALLSYEQYF. CDR3 in DNA: TGTGCCAGCAGCTTAACTGCGCTACTCTCCTACGAGCAGTACTTC.